A selection of T cell receptor beta chains follows, all from one sample in a study of monozygotic twins with inflammatory bowel disease. TCRdb reprocessed the 5' RACE reads; each CDR3 protein has one entry and no DNA is given. This sample's table has 110,000 to 150,000 distinct CDR3 sequences. Sequencing was carried out using blood. The receptor source for this set is a human donor with ulcerative colitis or Crohn's disease, or a healthy co-twin of an affected twin (not recorded which). Each CDR3 is given with its conserved first and last residue. Clone size is not always given. Where it is, it says once, few, many or a class for expanded clones.

CDR3: CSARGRWTGDAPLEAFF; V: TRBV20-1; J: TRBJ1-1; size: .
CDR3: CSVKTQGSYGYTF; V: TRBV29-1; J: TRBJ1-2; size: .
CDR3: CSVARTGELFF; V: TRBV29-1; J: TRBJ2-2; size: .
CDR3: CATSREGAGNEQFF; V: TRBV15; J: TRBJ2-1; size: .
CDR3: CSAHSLGQGYYEQYF; V: TRBV20-1; J: TRBJ2-7; size: .
CDR3: CASSLDRFFYEQYF; V: TRBV5-1; J: TRBJ2-7; size: .
CDR3: CAISDLPVEKLFF; V: TRBV10-3; J: TRBJ1-4; size: .
CDR3: CASSVTVSEGEQYF; V: TRBV9; J: TRBJ2-7; size: .
CDR3: CASRSGTAQGEQFF; V: TRBV6-1; J: TRBJ2-1; size: .
CDR3: CASSQVAGQINYGYTF; V: TRBV3-1; J: TRBJ1-2; size: .
CDR3: CASSPNTGGTGELFF; V: TRBV12-3/TRBV12-4; J: TRBJ2-2; size: .
CDR3: CASSYSAVQPQHF; V: TRBV6-6; J: TRBJ1-5; size: .
CDR3: CASSKTQASRPNNEQFF; V: TRBV21-1; J: TRBJ2-1; size: .
CDR3: CASSAGISYEQYF; V: TRBV19; J: TRBJ2-7; size: .
CDR3: CATSSQGDSNQPQHF; V: TRBV15; J: TRBJ1-5; size: .
CDR3: CASSLRRGGPSYNSPLHF; V: TRBV5-6; J: TRBJ1-6; size: .
CDR3: CASGFLGTDTQYF; V: TRBV12-5; J: TRBJ2-3; size: .
CDR3: CASGTGFENIQYF; V: TRBV4-2; J: TRBJ2-4; size: .
CDR3: CASSHARAGRSNEQFF; V: TRBV4-3; J: TRBJ2-1; size: .
CDR3: CASNLQGTLTEAFF; V: TRBV2; J: TRBJ1-1; size: .
CDR3: CASSPGLAENNEQFF; V: TRBV4-3; J: TRBJ2-1; size: .
CDR3: CASGLAVSYEQYF; V: TRBV28; J: TRBJ2-7; size: .
CDR3: CASSSSGIYEQYF; V: TRBV7-2; J: TRBJ2-7; size: .
CDR3: CASSYLGAGTDTQYF; V: TRBV6-5; J: TRBJ2-3; size: .
CDR3: CASSLDGGAGQPQHF; V: TRBV11-2; J: TRBJ1-5; size: .
CDR3: CASSFRGSLSGANVLTF; V: TRBV5-1; J: TRBJ2-6; size: .
CDR3: CASSPGQASTDTQYF; V: TRBV5-1; J: TRBJ2-3; size: .
CDR3: CASSRGTAPSTEAFF; V: TRBV5-4; J: TRBJ1-1; size: .
CDR3: CASMGDQPQHF; V: TRBV6-6; J: TRBJ1-5; size: .
CDR3: CASSYSGSMNTEAFF; V: TRBV6-2/TRBV6-3; J: TRBJ1-1; size: .
CDR3: CSVGKGTINEQFF; V: TRBV29-1; J: TRBJ2-1; size: .
CDR3: CASSTGLQPQHF; V: TRBV12-3/TRBV12-4; J: TRBJ1-5; size: .
CDR3: CASSLYTNTEAFF; V: TRBV7-3; J: TRBJ1-1; size: .
CDR3: CAISPEEYNEQFF; V: TRBV18; J: TRBJ2-1; size: .
CDR3: CASSFFGTGGRVEQYF; V: TRBV5-1; J: TRBJ2-7; size: .
CDR3: CASSRRGLGPLYNEQFF; V: TRBV2; J: TRBJ2-1; size: .
CDR3: CASSADLAGASYNEQFF; V: TRBV25-1; J: TRBJ2-1; size: medium-sized
CDR3: CASSFGGGPYEQYF; V: TRBV27; J: TRBJ2-7; size: .
CDR3: CASSPPAGRGANQPQHF; V: TRBV28; J: TRBJ1-5; size: .
CDR3: CSVASGSGELFF; V: TRBV29-1; J: TRBJ2-2; size: .
CDR3: CSVETLAGGPRGYNEQFF; V: TRBV29-1; J: TRBJ2-1; size: .
CDR3: CASSLQRAGPGELFF; V: TRBV4-2; J: TRBJ2-2; size: .
CDR3: CASSTLRTARDEKLFF; V: TRBV27; J: TRBJ1-4; size: .
CDR3: CASSGGLAASSTDTQYF; V: TRBV2; J: TRBJ2-3; size: .
CDR3: CASRWTESEAFF; V: TRBV19; J: TRBJ1-1; size: .
CDR3: CASSIVLAGGGEQFF; V: TRBV19; J: TRBJ2-1; size: .
CDR3: CASSLIGPDTQYF; V: TRBV7-2; J: TRBJ2-3; size: .
CDR3: CASSSRSSEQFF; V: TRBV6-5; J: TRBJ2-1; size: .
CDR3: CASSPGTGEVKEQFF; V: TRBV5-1; J: TRBJ2-1; size: .
CDR3: CSAHPGDTEAFF; V: TRBV20-1; J: TRBJ1-1; size: .
CDR3: CASSLMLMNTEAFF; V: TRBV11-2; J: TRBJ1-1; size: .
CDR3: CSVAAGRAAGELFF; V: TRBV29-1; J: TRBJ2-2; size: .